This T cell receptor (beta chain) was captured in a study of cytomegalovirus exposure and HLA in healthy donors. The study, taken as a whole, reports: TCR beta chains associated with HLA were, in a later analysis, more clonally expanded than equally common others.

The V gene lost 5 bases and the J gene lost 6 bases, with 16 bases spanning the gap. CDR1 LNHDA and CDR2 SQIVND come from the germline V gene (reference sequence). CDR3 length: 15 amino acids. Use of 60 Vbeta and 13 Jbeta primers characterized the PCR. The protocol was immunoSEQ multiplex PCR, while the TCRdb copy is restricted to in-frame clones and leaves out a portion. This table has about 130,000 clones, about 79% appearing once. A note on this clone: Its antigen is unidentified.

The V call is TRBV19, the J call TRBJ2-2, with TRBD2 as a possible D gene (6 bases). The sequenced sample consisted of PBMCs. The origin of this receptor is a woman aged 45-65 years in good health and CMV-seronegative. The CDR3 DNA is TGTGCCAGTAGTCTCTACGGGGGACTGGCCGGGGAGCTGTTTTTT. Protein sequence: CASSLYGGLAGELFF. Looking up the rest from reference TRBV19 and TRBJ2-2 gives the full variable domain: DGGITQSPKYLFRKEGQNVTLSCEQNLNHDAMYWYRQDPGQGLRLIYYSQIVNDFQKGDIAEGYSVSREKKESFPLTVTSAQKNPTAFYLCASSLYGGLAGELFFGEGSRLTVL.